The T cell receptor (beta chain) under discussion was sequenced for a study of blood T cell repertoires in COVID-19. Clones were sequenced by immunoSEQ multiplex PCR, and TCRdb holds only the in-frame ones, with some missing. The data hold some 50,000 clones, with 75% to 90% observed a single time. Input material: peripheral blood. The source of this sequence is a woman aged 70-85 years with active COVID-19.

CDR3 loop: CASSPPSDKNTGELFF. For the CDR3, the DNA is TGTGCCAGCAGCCCCCCTAGCGATAAGAACACCGGGGAGCTGTTTTTT. This rearrangement joins TRBV25-1 to TRBJ2-2, with D perhaps TRBD2 (6 bases). The ends were cut back, 6 bases at V and 1 base at J, with 15 bases in the middle. Germline-derived CDR1 and CDR2 are MGHDK and SYGVNS. The CDR3 spans 16 residues.